This T cell receptor beta chain was documented in a study of Ad26.COV2.S vaccination and SARS-CoV-2 variants. Overall study results and limits: It was found that vaccine and placebo recipients had similar non-spike TCR breadth. Reported findings describe substantial breadth in spike-specific CD8+ and CD4+ T cell responses following vaccination.

Treatment indicated: some 19 received Ad26.COV2.S at low or high dose, single or two shots; about 5 received placebo; per-sample allocation not given. Repertoires come from day 63 after the first vaccine or placebo injection. To note about this clone: Its cognate antigen is unknown.

Trimming shortened V by 6 bases and J by 4 bases, and 17 bases separated the two germline ends. The CDR3 totals 15 residues. In germline, CDR1 is MNHEY, CDR2 SVGEGT. The method was immunoSEQ multiplex PCR; TCRdb's version includes in-frame clones alone and lacks a portion of them. The data show about 320,000 clones, roughly nine tenths seen once. Sequencing was performed on peripheral blood, taken in a trial of Ad26.COV2.S vaccine versus placebo. This clonotype was sampled from a person aged 18-65 years who received the Ad26.COV2.S COVID-19 vaccine or a placebo. The rearrangement uses TRBV6-2 or TRBV6-3 and TRBJ2-3; possibly TRBD1 for D (5 bases). CDR3 nucleotide sequence: TGTGCCAGCAGCTGGGGCCCCTCATCCTCAGATACGCAGTATTTT. This codes for CASSWGPSSSDTQYF.